The T cell receptor (beta chain) described here comes from a study of T cells after posttransplantation cyclophosphamide. Study-level results: Recipient CMV seropositivity and CMV reactivation strongly tracked TRB clonality. Donor CD8+ memory clones often dominated recipient blood repertoires at later times. Blood and skin or GI T cell repertoires showed limited TRB overlap.

Cyclophosphamide on days +3 and +4 followed busulfan-fludarabine conditioning and a marrow graft. In germline, CDR1 is LNHDA, CDR2 SQIVND (reference sequence). CDR3 length: 16 residues. Assay used: immunoSEQ multiplex PCR; TCRdb lists only in-frame clones, some missing. This sample has thousands of clones, with 82% found just once. This clone has only a few counts. Antigen: not known. Its ends do not fully match the called genes, so a read error is possible. The identical CDR3 is also encoded by other nucleotide sequences in the sample. This material consisted of CD4+ T cells sorted from blood, taken 950 to 1,200 days after allogeneic stem cell transplant with posttransplant cyclophosphamide. The chain carries TRBV19 and TRBJ1-6; 10 positions agree with TRBD1. This TCR came from a female patient between 35 and 55 years old who received an allogeneic stem cell transplant from a related donor, was CMV-positive, and had no GVHD. The graft donor may be the source of some T cells. The CDR3 DNA follows: TGTGCCAGTAGTCTGGGGACAGGGGCAAATAATTCCCCCCTCCACTTT. It specifies CASSLGTGANNSPLHF.